These 25 T cell receptor beta chains were all obtained from the same sample, sequenced in a study of blood T cell repertoires in COVID-19. Measured with immunoSEQ multiplex PCR; TCRdb has only the in-frame clones, and not every one. Seen here are some 88,000 clones, over 75% observed once, and the top ten hold about 3.8%. Source material: peripheral blood. These receptors all stem from a man between 60 and 75 years old with acute or convalescent COVID-19.

The chain has TRBV9 and TRBJ1-1; D gene ambiguous. The CDR3 is made up of 14 amino acids. V lost 0 bases to trimming and J lost 4 bases, with 10 bases between them. From germline, CDR1 is SGDLS and CDR2 YYNGEE. Here the CDR3 reads CASSVGWEGTEAFF. The CDR3 DNA reads TGTGCCAGCAGCGTAGGTTGGGAGGGCACTGAAGCTTTCTTT. Using reference TRBV9 and TRBJ1-1 for the parts outside the CDR3, the full variable domain is DSGVTQTPKHLITATGQRVTLRCSPRSGDLSVYWYQQSLDQGLQFLIQYYNGEERAKGNILERFSAQQFPDLHSELNLSSLELGDSALYFCASSVGWEGTEAFFGQGTRLTVV.

This clone showed up just a few times. The genes are TRBV6-4 and TRBJ1-2, with no clear D. Trimming cost V 0 bases and J 1 base, with 6 bases left between them. This CDR3 has 14 residues. From germline, CDR1 is MRHNA and CDR2 SNTAGT. The CDR3 reads CASSDSGSNYGYTF. The CDR3 nucleotides read TGTGCCAGCAGTGACTCCGGTAGTAACTATGGCTACACCTTC.

The V and J genes are TRBV6-6 and TRBJ2-7; 8 nucleotides line up with TRBD2. V lost 9 bases to trimming and J lost 2 bases; unmatched junction nucleotides: 9. Germline V gene sequence: CDR1 MNHNY, CDR2 SVGAGI (reference sequence). This CDR3 contains 14 residues. CDR3 sequence reads: CASVGSSGPYEQYF. The CDR3 DNA reads TGTGCCAGTGTCGGATCTAGCGGGCCCTACGAGCAGTACTTC.

As DNA, the CDR3 is TGTGCCAGCAGCTTGGACAGGGGGACAGATACGCAGTATTTT. Translation gives CASSLDRGTDTQYF. The gene calls are TRBV5-4 and TRBJ2-3; 8 bases agree with TRBD1. Trimming removed 0 bases from V and 3 bases from J; junction bases left unmatched: 0. The CDR3 is 14 residues long. Germline CDR1 reads SGHNT; CDR2 reads YYREEE (reference sequence).

The chain recombines TRBV6-5 with TRBJ2-1; D unclear. This CDR3 has 14 residues. Germline V gene data show CDR1 as MNHEY and CDR2 as SVGAGI. Trimming pared 4 bases from V and 6 bases from J, leaving 13 bases between. CDR3 protein: CASSSQDTFNEQFF. The DNA for the CDR3 is TGTGCCAGCAGTTCCCAAGACACGTTCAATGAGCAGTTCTTC.

The genes are TRBV29-1 and TRBJ2-7; possible D gene TRBD1, 6 bases. The CDR3 has 14 amino acids. Germline assignment: CDR1 SQVTM and CDR2 ANQGSEA. Trimming removed 5 bases at V and 0 bases at J, with 14 bases between. CDR3 bases: TGCAGCGTTATTGGACAGATATCCTCCTACGAGCAGTACTTC. It codes for CSVIGQISSYEQYF.

The rearrangement joins TRBV2 to TRBJ2-2; D perhaps matches TRBD1 (6 bases). Germline CDR1 is SNHLY and CDR2 is FYNNEI. This CDR3 region has 13 residues. V gave up 4 bases and J gave up 6 bases, with 9 bases separating them. The CDR3 coding sequence is TGTGCCAGCAGTGTGGCAGGGGCCGGGGAGCTGTTTTTT. Translation: CASSVAGAGELFF.

This clone has only one observation. V is TRBV13 and J is TRBJ1-2; TRBD1 matches 8 bases. Trimming cost V 4 bases and J 3 bases; bases outside gene matches: 4. Germline V gene data show CDR1 as PRHDT and CDR2 as FYEKMQ (reference sequence). The CDR3 has 14 amino acids. The CDR3: CASSSLDRDYGYTF. The DNA for the CDR3 is TGTGCCAGCAGCTCTCTGGACAGGGACTATGGCTACACCTTC.

V gene TRBV6-5 combines with J gene TRBJ1-6; no clear D. Looked up from germline, CDR1 is MNHEY and CDR2 is SVGAGI. This CDR3 region has 15 residues. V was trimmed by 2 bases and J by 5 bases, leaving 10 bases between them. In DNA, the CDR3 is TGTGCCAGCAGTTACACGTCAGGAAATAATTCACCCCTCCACTTT. This gives the protein CASSYTSGNNSPLHF.

The V call is TRBV7-9, the J call TRBJ2-1; tentatively, D is TRBD2 (5 bases). Germline CDR1 is SEHNR and CDR2 is FQNEAQ (reference sequence). This CDR3 comprises 16 residues. Trimming took off 4 bases at V and 0 bases at J, with 13 bases between the two ends. The CDR3 DNA follows: TGTGCCAGCAGCTCCTTAGGAGGCTTCTCCTACAATGAGCAGTTCTTC. Translating it yields CASSSLGGFSYNEQFF.

CDR3 in DNA: TGTGCCAGCAGCTTCGAGGGTGAAGATACGCAGTATTTT. Amino acid sequence: CASSFEGEDTQYF. This rearrangement joins TRBV7-9 to TRBJ2-3, with TRBD2 as a possible D gene (5 bases). V was pared by 3 bases and J by 5 bases, with 9 bases between. The CDR3 has 13 amino acids. Germline V lookup: CDR1 SEHNR, CDR2 FQNEAQ (reference sequence).

This clone has a single count. The chain recombines TRBV11-2 with TRBJ2-7; 7 nucleotides line up with TRBD2. CDR3 length: 16 amino acids. Germline trimming cut 5 bases from V and 9 bases from J; bases unmatched to any gene: 19. Germline CDR1 SGHAT, CDR2 FQNNGV. This CDR3 reads CASSPLGGGVGGAQYF. The CDR3 region has the DNA TGTGCCAGCAGCCCCCTCGGTGGGGGGGTCGGCGGTGCGCAGTACTTC.

The CDR3 sequence: CASSAIQGSGNTIYF. The DNA of the CDR3 is TGTGCCAGCAGCGCTATCCAGGGCTCTGGAAACACCATATATTTT. The chain uses TRBV9 and TRBJ1-3, with D perhaps TRBD1 (5 bases). CDR1 and CDR2 (germline): SGDLS, YYNGEE. V lost 3 bases to trimming and J lost 0 bases, with 10 bases between them. This CDR3 contains 15 residues.

The chain joins TRBV5-1 to TRBJ2-2; D call uncertain. The germline V gene encodes CDR1 SGHRS and CDR2 YFSETQ. This CDR3 has 12 amino acids. The V end was cut by 5 bases, the J end by 8 bases, with 10 bases between. This chain's CDR3 is CASRRPFGELFF. CDR3 coding DNA: TGCGCCAGCAGGAGGCCCTTTGGGGAGCTGTTTTTT.

V gene TRBV5-5 combines with J gene TRBJ1-2, with D hard to call. There are 14 residues in the CDR3. V lost 0 bases to trimming and J lost 6 bases, with 12 bases between them. Germline V lookup: CDR1 SGHKS, CDR2 YYEKEE (reference sequence). The CDR3 protein is CASSLVAEWNGYTF. The CDR3 DNA follows: TGTGCCAGCAGCTTGGTGGCGGAGTGGAATGGCTACACCTTC.

The rearrangement links TRBV10-3 to TRBJ2-7; D is possibly TRBD1 (5 bases). This CDR3 spans 14 amino acids. Germline V lookup: CDR1 ENHRY, CDR2 SYGVKD. V dropped 0 bases and J dropped 1 base, with 7 bases sitting between them. This CDR3 reads CAISESGDSYEQYF. In DNA form, the CDR3 reads TGTGCCATCAGTGAGTCAGGGGATTCCTACGAGCAGTACTTC.

The V and J genes are TRBV30 and TRBJ1-1; no definite D call. The CDR3 runs 11 residues. Germline V gene data show CDR1 as GTSNPN and CDR2 as SVGIG (reference sequence). V was shortened by 4 bases and J by 4 bases, with 7 bases between the two germline ends. The CDR3 here is CAWTRLTEAFF. Here the CDR3 DNA reads TGTGCCTGGACCCGTCTCACTGAAGCTTTCTTT.

The rearrangement joins TRBV19 to TRBJ1-1; D is ambiguous. Per the germline V gene, CDR1 is LNHDA and CDR2 is SQIVND (reference sequence). The V and J ends lost 5 bases and 4 bases respectively, with 20 bases between them. The CDR3 contains 16 residues. In DNA form, the CDR3 reads TGTGCCAGTAGTGTCCCCCACCGTTTGAGGGTCACTGAAGCTTTCTTT. Encoded protein: CASSVPHRLRVTEAFF.

The rearrangement uses TRBV29-1 and TRBJ2-5; D possibly corresponds to TRBD2 (6 bases). The germline V gene encodes CDR1 SQVTM and CDR2 ANQGSEA. Trimming shortened V by 7 bases and J by 1 base, and 7 bases separated the two germline ends. The CDR3 contains 11 residues. CDR3 sequence: CSGGLQETQYF. The CDR3 DNA reads TGCAGCGGGGGACTCCAAGAGACCCAGTACTTC. Using reference TRBV29-1 and TRBJ2-5 for the parts outside the CDR3, the full variable domain is SAVISQKPSRDICQRGTSLTIQCQVDSQVTMMFWYRQQPGQSLTLIATANQGSEATYESGFVIDKFPISRPNLTFSTLTVSNMSPEDSSIYLCSGGLQETQYFGPGTRLLVL.

This rearrangement joins TRBV29-1 to TRBJ2-7; perhaps TRBD2 as D (6 bases). Germline CDR1 and CDR2: SQVTM and ANQGSEA. Deletions cut 3 bases from V and 1 base from J, with 10 bases between. The CDR3 totals 13 residues. CDR3 nucleotides: TGCAGCGTTGATGGGGGGTTGTCCTACGAGCAGTACTTC. This sequence encodes CSVDGGLSYEQYF.

The chain recombines TRBV27 with TRBJ1-2; TRBD1 matches at 7 bases. After removal of 4 bases from V and 2 bases from J, the junction contained 4 bases not matched to a gene. This CDR3 has 14 amino acids. The germline gives CDR1 MNHEY, CDR2 SMNVEV (reference sequence). The CDR3 DNA sequence: TGTGCCAGCAGTTCCCCGACAGGGAACTATGGCTACACCTTC. Protein product: CASSSPTGNYGYTF.

V usage is TRBV19 and J usage is TRBJ2-5; 7 positions agree with TRBD1. CDR3 size: 16 residues. The ends lost 0 bases at V and 6 bases at J; junction bases unmatched: 10. CDR1 is LNHDA, CDR2 SQIVND, per germline (reference sequence). CDR3 loop: CASSIDGGQNKKTQYF. The CDR3 coding sequence is TGTGCCAGTAGTATAGATGGGGGACAGAACAAGAAGACCCAGTACTTC.

In its sample, this clone was seen once. The chain couples TRBV3-1 (or the pseudogene TRBV3-2) to TRBJ1-1; 8 nucleotides align to TRBD1. Germline CDR1 and CDR2: LGHDT and YNNKEL (reference sequence). CDR3 length equals 15 residues. Trimming removed 4 bases from V and 4 bases from J; junction bases left unmatched: 8. Here the CDR3 DNA reads TGTGCCAGCAGCCCCCGGACAGGGAGCGGCACTGAAGCTTTCTTT. This sequence encodes CASSPRTGSGTEAFF.

The J gene is TRBJ2-3, the V gene TRBV15; 8 nucleotides match TRBD2. The CDR3 has 14 residues. V lost 9 bases to trimming and J lost 0 bases; unmatched junction nucleotides: 5. Germline loops: CDR1 LNHNV, CDR2 YYDKDF (reference sequence). CDR3 nucleotide sequence: TGTGCCACAGGGGAGCGGGGGAGCACAGATACGCAGTATTTT. It encodes CATGERGSTDTQYF.

This clone was seen ten or more times. This chain connects TRBV10-3 to TRBJ1-5; weak D call: TRBD1 (5 bases). Trimming left V 3 bases short and J 0 bases short, with 15 bases between. The CDR3 has 17 residues. Germline V gene data show CDR1 as ENHRY and CDR2 as SYGVKD. The DNA for the CDR3 is TGTGCCATCAGTGAATCGGGCCCAGGACATAGCAATCAGCCCCAGCATTTT. Translation gives CAISESGPGHSNQPQHF.